The T cell receptor (beta chain) under discussion was sequenced for a study of blood T cells in healthy people across ages. Combining a sample-barcoded 5' primer with a J-beta primer mix, a second PCR ran for 7 to 11 cycles. Every cDNA molecule bore a tag from a template-switch adaptor containing 12 random nucleotides. There were at least 2.5 million CDR3-containing paired-end reads obtained from each sample. From the 5' RACE reads, TCRdb called clonotypes with MiXCR, one entry per CDR3 protein. Of fewer than 950,000 distinct CDR3 sequences in the sample, 30% to 45% were seen once. Trimming stripped 5 bases from V and 4 bases from J, with 17 bases between. The CDR3 extends over 15 amino acids. In germline, CDR1 is KGHSH, CDR2 LQKENI.

The source is a man aged 18 to 30 in good health. The sequenced sample consisted of blood. This chain connects TRBV18 to TRBJ1-2, with D unresolved. Written as DNA, the CDR3 is TGTGCCAGCTCAACCACTAAAGACGGCCTCTATGGCTACACCTTC. It yields the protein CASSTTKDGLYGYTF.